The clone carrying this T cell receptor (beta chain) is a singleton in its sample. Described time point: persistent/refractory GD, antithyroid drugs over 5 years with positive TRAb. Generation of the TCR library employed RNA extracted from PBMCs. Patients of an endocrinology department in Xi'an, China, were included. Tubes containing EDTA received 8.5 to 9 milliliters of drawn peripheral blood. These data come from a study of regulatory T cells in long-lasting Graves disease. CDR3-region Arm-PCR and iRepertoire HTBI primers produced the TCR beta libraries. TCRdb passed the multiplex PCR reads through MiXCR, listing each CDR3 protein once. This table holds approximately 690,000 distinct CDR3 sequences, about 32% found once. J gave up 3 bases and V 0 bases, and 2 bases lay outside the gene matches. Germline-derived CDR1 and CDR2 are SGDLS and YYNGEE. The length of the CDR3 is 15 residues.

The sequencing used peripheral blood mononuclear cells (PBMCs), collected when the disease was refractory, from a patient treated with antithyroid drugs. The sequence derives from a female donor with Graves disease. The chain has TRBV9 and TRBJ1-5; 8 bases match TRBD1. This CDR3 reads CASSVGQGYNQPQHF. The CDR3 DNA reads TGTGCCAGCAGCGTAGGACAGGGGTACAATCAGCCCCAGCATTTT.